Below, 16 T cell receptor beta chains from the same sample are listed, as sequenced in a study of blood T cell repertoires in COVID-19. Profiled with immunoSEQ multiplex PCR; TCRdb holds only in-frame clones, not every one. The data hold 310,000 or so clones, with around 84% observed a single time. The sample consisted of PBMCs or T cells enriched from blood (not recorded which). These receptors came from a woman younger than 35 who had recovered from COVID-19.

The chain has TRBV11-2 and TRBJ2-1; 11 nucleotides line up with TRBD1. This CDR3 spans 17 amino acids. V trimming: 6 bases; J trimming: 4 bases; junction bases outside the gene matches: 11. CDR1 SGHAT and CDR2 FQNNGV come from the germline V gene. This CDR3 is CASRGGRGTGGYNEQFF. The CDR3 coding sequence is TGTGCCAGCAGGGGAGGCCGGGGGACAGGGGGTTACAATGAGCAGTTCTTC.

The chain joins TRBV5-8 to TRBJ1-1; 8 positions match TRBD1. With V trimmed by 0 bases and J by 3 bases, 4 bases remained unmatched. CDR3 length: 15 residues. Germline lookup yields CDR1 SGHTS and CDR2 YDEGEE. The CDR3 DNA reads TGTGCCAGCAGCTTGGGGACAGGGCTTGACACTGAAGCTTTCTTT. This sequence encodes CASSLGTGLDTEAFF.

The CDR3 here is CASSLASAGEWNYGYTF. In DNA form, the CDR3 reads TGTGCCAGCAGCTTAGCGTCGGCAGGGGAATGGAACTATGGCTACACCTTC. The chain uses TRBV7-6 and TRBJ1-2, with TRBD1 as a possible D gene (6 bases). CDR1 is SGHVS and CDR2 is FNYEAQ in the germline V gene. The germline V and J ends were trimmed by 0 bases and 2 bases, with 16 bases remaining between them. The CDR3 is 17 amino acids.

The chain has TRBV3-1 (or the pseudogene TRBV3-2) and TRBJ2-7; 7 nucleotides agree with TRBD1. With V trimmed by 3 bases and J by 5 bases, 10 bases remained unmatched. The length of the CDR3 is 15 residues. Germline CDR1 and CDR2: LGHDT and YNNKEL (reference sequence). The CDR3 nucleotides read TGTGCCAGCAGCCACCTGACAGGGAACAAGAACGAGCAGTACTTC. Amino acid sequence: CASSHLTGNKNEQYF.

The chain links TRBV9 to TRBJ2-7; 9 positions match TRBD1. The CDR3 runs 14 residues. Germline V lookup: CDR1 SGDLS, CDR2 YYNGEE. Trimming cost V 4 bases and J 0 bases; bases outside gene matches: 2. CDR3 sequence reads: CASSLTGGSYEQYF. In DNA, the CDR3 is TGTGCCAGCAGCTTGACAGGGGGCTCCTACGAGCAGTACTTC.

The chain carries TRBV4-1 and TRBJ1-5; possible D gene TRBD1, 5 bases. V was cut by 3 bases and J by 3 bases, with 12 bases left in between. From germline, CDR1 is MGHRA and CDR2 YSYEKL. The CDR3 extends over 15 amino acids. CDR3 region: CASSQVWGANQPQHF. The CDR3 DNA sequence: TGCGCCAGCAGCCAGGTATGGGGCGCCAATCAGCCCCAGCATTTT.

A single count supports this clone. CDR3 loop: CASSASAGARTEAFF. The CDR3 DNA sequence: TGTGCCAGTAGTGCCAGCGCAGGGGCTAGGACTGAAGCTTTCTTT. The chain carries TRBV19 and TRBJ1-1, with D maybe TRBD1 (6 bases). Germline V gene lookup returns CDR1 LNHDA and CDR2 SQIVND (reference sequence). This CDR3 spans 15 amino acids. V was cut by 5 bases and J by 5 bases, with 18 bases left in between.

The chain links TRBV6-1 to TRBJ2-3, with 9 bases fitting TRBD1. Germline V gives CDR1 MNHNS, CDR2 SASEGT. With V trimmed by 0 bases and J by 5 bases, 3 bases remained unmatched. The CDR3 is 15 amino acids. CDR3 amino acids: CASSEAGTGLDTQYF. CDR3 DNA: TGTGCCAGCAGTGAAGCAGGGACAGGGCTAGATACGCAGTATTTT.

This rearrangement joins TRBV7-9 to TRBJ2-1; 8 bases are a match to TRBD1. The V and J ends lost 5 bases and 10 bases, in that order; junction bases with no gene match: 16. Germline-derived CDR1 and CDR2 are SEHNR and FQNEAQ (reference sequence). This CDR3 region has 16 residues. The CDR3 sequence is CASSPDRALLGGEQFF. In nucleotides, the CDR3 is TGTGCCAGCAGCCCGGACAGGGCACTGTTGGGAGGCGAGCAGTTCTTC.

The gene calls are TRBV3-1 (or the pseudogene TRBV3-2) and TRBJ2-2; 7 nucleotides line up with TRBD1. From germline, CDR1 is LGHDT and CDR2 YNNKEL (reference sequence). CDR3 size: 19 residues. Trimming at V came to 0 bases and at J to 3 bases, leaving 13 bases not matched to a gene. The CDR3 DNA sequence: TGTGCCAGCAGCCAAGAAAGGGGGCTAGGAAGTGTGTACACCGGGGAGCTGTTTTTT. Translating gives CASSQERGLGSVYTGELFF.

CDR3 in amino acids: CASSGGTGVTEAFF. CDR3 nucleotide sequence: TGTGCCAGCAGCGGAGGGACAGGGGTAACTGAAGCTTTCTTT. V and J are TRBV9 and TRBJ1-1; TRBD1 matches at 10 bases. Trimming removed 3 bases from V and 5 bases from J; junction bases left unmatched: 4. This CDR3 comprises 14 residues. From germline, CDR1 is SGDLS and CDR2 YYNGEE.

The chain recombines TRBV10-3 with TRBJ1-1, with unresolved D. Germline V gene lookup returns CDR1 ENHRY and CDR2 SYGVKD. The CDR3 sequence is 13 residues long. The V gene lost 4 bases and the J gene lost 5 bases, with 11 bases spanning the gap. The CDR3 loop is CAISGTVETEAFF. The CDR3 DNA sequence: TGTGCCATCAGTGGAACCGTCGAGACTGAAGCTTTCTTT.

The V and J genes are TRBV4-1 and TRBJ1-2; TRBD1 is a possible D gene (6 bases). The V and J ends lost 0 bases and 4 bases respectively, with 15 bases between them. Germline CDR1 and CDR2: MGHRA and YSYEKL. This CDR3 contains 16 residues. The CDR3 bases are TGCGCCAGCAGCCAAGATAGAACAGGGATCGGCTATGGCTACACCTTC. It translates to CASSQDRTGIGYGYTF.

The chain combines TRBV7-9 with TRBJ2-3; a weak D match, TRBD2 (6 bases). Trimming removed 6 bases at V and 3 bases at J, with 13 bases between. This CDR3 spans 14 amino acids. The germline V gene has CDR1 SEHNR and CDR2 FQNEAQ (reference sequence). This CDR3 reads CASRPTSSTDTQYF. The CDR3 DNA follows: TGTGCCAGCAGGCCCACTAGCAGTACAGATACGCAGTATTTT.

This clone was detected a few times. The rearrangement uses TRBV27 and TRBJ2-2, with TRBD2 matching 13 bases. From germline, CDR1 is MNHEY and CDR2 SMNVEV (reference sequence). The CDR3 covers 16 residues. Germline trimming cut 1 base from V and 5 bases from J; bases unmatched to any gene: 1. The DNA of the CDR3 is TGTGCCAGCAGTTTATGGACTAGCGGGAGTACCGGGGAGCTGTTTTTT. Its translation: CASSLWTSGSTGELFF.

The chain joins TRBV11-2 to TRBJ2-7, with a tentative D call TRBD2 (6 bases). V was pared by 3 bases and J by 3 bases, with 15 bases between. The germline gives CDR1 SGHAT, CDR2 FQNNGV. The CDR3 sequence is 15 residues long. The CDR3 loop reads CASSLEGNYYYEQYF. As DNA, the CDR3 is TGTGCCAGCAGCTTGGAGGGAAACTACTACTACGAGCAGTACTTC.